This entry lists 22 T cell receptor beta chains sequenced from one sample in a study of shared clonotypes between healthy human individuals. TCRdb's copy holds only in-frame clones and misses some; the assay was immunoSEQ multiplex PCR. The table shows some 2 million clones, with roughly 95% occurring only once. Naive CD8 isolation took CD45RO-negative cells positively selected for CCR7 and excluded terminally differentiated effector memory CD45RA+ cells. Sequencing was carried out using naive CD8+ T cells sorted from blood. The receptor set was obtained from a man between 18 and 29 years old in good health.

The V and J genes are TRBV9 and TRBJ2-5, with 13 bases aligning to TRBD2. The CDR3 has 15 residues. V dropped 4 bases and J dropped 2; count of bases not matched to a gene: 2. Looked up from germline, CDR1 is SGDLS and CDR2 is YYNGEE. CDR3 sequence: CASSQLAGGQETQYF. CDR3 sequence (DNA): TGTGCCAGCAGCCAACTAGCGGGAGGGCAAGAGACCCAGTACTTC.

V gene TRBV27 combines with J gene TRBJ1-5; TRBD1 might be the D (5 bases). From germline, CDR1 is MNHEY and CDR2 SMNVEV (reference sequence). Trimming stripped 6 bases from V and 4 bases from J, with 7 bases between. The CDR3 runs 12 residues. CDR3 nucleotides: TGTGCCAGCAGGGGGGAGAATCAGCCCCAGCATTTT. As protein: CASRGENQPQHF.

CDR3 coding DNA: TGTGCCAGCAGTGTGTCCCCCCAGACTAAAAGCTCCTACAATGAGCAGTTCTTC. It is translated as CASSVSPQTKSSYNEQFF. V usage is TRBV2 and J usage is TRBJ2-1, with a tentative D call TRBD2 (5 bases). V lost 4 bases to trimming and J lost 0 bases, with 19 bases between them. The CDR3 runs 18 residues. Per germline, CDR1 SNHLY and CDR2 FYNNEI.

The CDR3 sequence is CASSPGSSYNSPLHF. The CDR3 region has the DNA TGTGCCAGCAGCCCGGGGAGCTCCTATAATTCACCCCTCCACTTT. J is TRBJ1-6 and V is TRBV13; D gene uncertain. The CDR3 loop spans 15 amino acids. The germline V gene encodes CDR1 PRHDT and CDR2 FYEKMQ (reference sequence). Trimming took 5 bases from V and 0 from J, leaving 8 bases between them.

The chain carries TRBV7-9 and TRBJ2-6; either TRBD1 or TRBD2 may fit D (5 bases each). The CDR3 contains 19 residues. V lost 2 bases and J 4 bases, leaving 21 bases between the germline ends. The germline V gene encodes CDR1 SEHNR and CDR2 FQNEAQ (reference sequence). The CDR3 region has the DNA TGTGCCAGCAGCTTATCAAGAGGGACGGAGTCTGAAGGGGCCAACGTCCTGACTTTC. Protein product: CASSLSRGTESEGANVLTF.

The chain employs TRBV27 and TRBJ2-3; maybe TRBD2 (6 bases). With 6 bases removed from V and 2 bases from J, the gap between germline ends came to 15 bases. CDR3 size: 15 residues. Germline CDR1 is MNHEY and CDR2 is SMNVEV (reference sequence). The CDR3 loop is CASSYRDSHTDTQYF. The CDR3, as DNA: TGTGCCAGCAGCTACCGGGACTCCCACACAGATACGCAGTATTTT.

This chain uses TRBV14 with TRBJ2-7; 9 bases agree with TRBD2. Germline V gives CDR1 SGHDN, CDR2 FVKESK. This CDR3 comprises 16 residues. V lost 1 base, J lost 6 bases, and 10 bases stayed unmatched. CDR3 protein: CASSQVAGAGGLEQYF. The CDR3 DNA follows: TGTGCCAGCAGCCAAGTCGCGGGCGCGGGAGGGCTCGAGCAGTACTTC.

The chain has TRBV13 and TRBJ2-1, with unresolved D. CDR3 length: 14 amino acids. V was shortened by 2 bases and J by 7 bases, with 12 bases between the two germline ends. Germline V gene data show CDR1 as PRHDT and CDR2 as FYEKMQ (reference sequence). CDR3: CASSLLVEPNEQFF. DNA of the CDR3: TGTGCCAGCAGCTTACTAGTGGAACCAAATGAGCAGTTCTTC.

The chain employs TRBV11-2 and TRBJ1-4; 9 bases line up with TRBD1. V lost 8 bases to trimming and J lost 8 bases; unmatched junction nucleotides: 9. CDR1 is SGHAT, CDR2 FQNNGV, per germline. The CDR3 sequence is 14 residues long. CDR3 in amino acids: CASGRTGVWEKLFF. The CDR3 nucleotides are TGTGCCAGCGGACGGACAGGGGTGTGGGAAAAACTGTTTTTT.

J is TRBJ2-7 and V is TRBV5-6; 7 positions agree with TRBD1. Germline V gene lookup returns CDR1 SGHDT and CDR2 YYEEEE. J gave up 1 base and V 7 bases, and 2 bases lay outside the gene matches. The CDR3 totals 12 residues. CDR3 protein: CASEGQSYEQYF. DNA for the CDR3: TGTGCCAGCGAGGGACAGTCCTACGAGCAGTACTTC.

The CDR3 protein is CASSLGRGVQETQYF. CDR3 coding DNA: TGTGCCAGCAGCTTGGGGCGGGGGGTCCAAGAGACCCAGTACTTC. The rearrangement uses TRBV7-9 and TRBJ2-5, with 8 bases matching TRBD2. The J segment lost 1 base and the V segment lost 3 bases, leaving 4 bases of the junction unmatched. The CDR3 contains 15 residues. Germline lookup yields CDR1 SEHNR and CDR2 FQNEAQ (reference sequence).

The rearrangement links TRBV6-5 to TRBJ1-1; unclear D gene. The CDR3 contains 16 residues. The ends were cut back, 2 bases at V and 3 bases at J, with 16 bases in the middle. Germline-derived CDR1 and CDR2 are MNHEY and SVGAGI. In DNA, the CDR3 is TGTGCCAGCAGTTACGCCAGGATTTCGGGCGACACTGAAGCTTTCTTT. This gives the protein CASSYARISGDTEAFF.

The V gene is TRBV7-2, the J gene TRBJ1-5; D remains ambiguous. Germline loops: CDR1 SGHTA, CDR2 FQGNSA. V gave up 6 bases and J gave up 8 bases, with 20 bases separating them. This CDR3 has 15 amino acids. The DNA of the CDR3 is TGTGCCAGCAGTCGATTTAACGGTGCCACGGAGCCCCAGCATTTT. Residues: CASSRFNGATEPQHF.

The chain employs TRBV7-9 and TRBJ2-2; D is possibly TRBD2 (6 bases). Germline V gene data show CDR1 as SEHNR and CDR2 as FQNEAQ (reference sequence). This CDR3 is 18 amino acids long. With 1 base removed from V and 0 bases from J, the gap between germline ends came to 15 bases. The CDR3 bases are TGTGCCAGCAGCTTAGGGCCAGGACGGACTACGAACACCGGGGAGCTGTTTTTT. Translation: CASSLGPGRTTNTGELFF.

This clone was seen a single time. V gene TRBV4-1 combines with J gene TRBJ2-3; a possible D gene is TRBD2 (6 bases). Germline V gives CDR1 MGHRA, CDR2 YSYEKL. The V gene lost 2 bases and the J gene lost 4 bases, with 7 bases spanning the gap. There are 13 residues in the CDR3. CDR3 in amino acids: CASSQLAPDTQYF. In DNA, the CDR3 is TGCGCCAGCAGCCAACTAGCGCCAGATACGCAGTATTTT.

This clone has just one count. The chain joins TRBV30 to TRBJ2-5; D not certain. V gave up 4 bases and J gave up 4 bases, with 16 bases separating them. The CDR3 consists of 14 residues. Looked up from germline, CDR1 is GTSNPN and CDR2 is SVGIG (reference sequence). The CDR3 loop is CAWTKPGPRETQYF. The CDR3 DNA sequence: TGTGCCTGGACCAAACCGGGCCCGCGAGAGACCCAGTACTTC. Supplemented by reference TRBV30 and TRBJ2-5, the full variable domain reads SQTIHQWPATLVQPVGSPLSLECTVEGTSNPNLYWYRQAAGRGLQLLFYSVGIGQISSEVPQNLSASRPQDRQFILSSKKLLLSDSGFYLCAWTKPGPRETQYFGPGTRLLVL.

The CDR3 nucleotides read TGTGCCAGCAGCTTAGTCGCCCAGGGACCGGTGGTCGGCCTCCAAGAGACCCAGTACTTC. It translates to CASSLVAQGPVVGLQETQYF. The V call is TRBV7-6, the J call TRBJ2-5, with D perhaps being TRBD1 or TRBD2 (5 bases each). This CDR3 contains 20 residues. V was shortened by 1 base and J by 1 base, with 25 bases between the two germline ends. CDR1 is SGHVS, CDR2 FNYEAQ, per germline.

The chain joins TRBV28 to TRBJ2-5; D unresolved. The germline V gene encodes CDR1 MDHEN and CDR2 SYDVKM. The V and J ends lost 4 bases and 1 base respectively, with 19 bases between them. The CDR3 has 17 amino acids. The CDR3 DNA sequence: TGTGCCAGCAGTTCGGGTAGGCAAATTCTAACCCAAGAGACCCAGTACTTC. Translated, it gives CASSSGRQILTQETQYF.

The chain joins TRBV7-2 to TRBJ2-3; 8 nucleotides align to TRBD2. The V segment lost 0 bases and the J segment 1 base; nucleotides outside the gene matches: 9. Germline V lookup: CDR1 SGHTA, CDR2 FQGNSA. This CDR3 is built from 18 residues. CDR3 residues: CASSLASSGGRGTDTQYF. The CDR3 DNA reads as TGTGCCAGCAGCTTAGCCTCGAGCGGGGGACGGGGCACAGATACGCAGTATTTT.

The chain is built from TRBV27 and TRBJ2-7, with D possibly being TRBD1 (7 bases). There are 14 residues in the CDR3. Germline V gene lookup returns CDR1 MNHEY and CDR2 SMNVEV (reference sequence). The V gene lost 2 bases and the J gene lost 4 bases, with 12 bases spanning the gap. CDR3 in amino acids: CASSLEAGGYEQYF. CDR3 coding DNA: TGTGCCAGCAGTTTAGAGGCAGGGGGGTACGAGCAGTACTTC.

The CDR3, as DNA: TGTGCCAGCAGAATCGCGATGAGCTCCTACAATGAGCAGTTCTTC. Encoded protein: CASRIAMSSYNEQFF. The chain carries TRBV27 and TRBJ2-1, with no clear D. The length of the CDR3 is 15 residues. CDR1 and CDR2 (germline): MNHEY, SMNVEV (reference sequence). The V end was cut by 6 bases, the J end by 0 bases, with 12 bases between.

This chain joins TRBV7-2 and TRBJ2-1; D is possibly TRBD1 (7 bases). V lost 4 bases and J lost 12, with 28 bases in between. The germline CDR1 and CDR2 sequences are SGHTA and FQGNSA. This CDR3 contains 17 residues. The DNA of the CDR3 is TGTGCCAGCAGCTGGCCAGTCCGGGACAGCACTCAGGGGGGGCAGTTCTTC. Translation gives CASSWPVRDSTQGGQFF.